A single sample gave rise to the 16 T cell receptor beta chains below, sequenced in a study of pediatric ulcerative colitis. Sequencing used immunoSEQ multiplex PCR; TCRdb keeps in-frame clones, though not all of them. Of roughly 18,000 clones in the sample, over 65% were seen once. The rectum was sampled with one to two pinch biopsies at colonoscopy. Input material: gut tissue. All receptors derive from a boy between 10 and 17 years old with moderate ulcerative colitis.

CDR3 in DNA: TGTGCCAGCAACGACAGAGGGGGGGCTTTGAACACTGAAGCTTTCTTT. Translating gives CASNDRGGALNTEAFF. V usage is TRBV5-6 and J usage is TRBJ1-1; D might be TRBD1 (6 bases). V lost 6 bases and J lost 0, with 18 bases in between. Germline CDR1 and CDR2: SGHDT and YYEEEE. The CDR3 is 16 residues long.

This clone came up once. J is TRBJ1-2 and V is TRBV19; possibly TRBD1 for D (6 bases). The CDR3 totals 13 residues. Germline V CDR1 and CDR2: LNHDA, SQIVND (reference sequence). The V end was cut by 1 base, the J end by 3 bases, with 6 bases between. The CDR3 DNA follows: TGTGCCAGTAGTATAGGACAGGACTATGGCTACACCTTC. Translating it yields CASSIGQDYGYTF.

The CDR3 sequence: CASSIFPLGRWTEAFF. DNA for the CDR3: TGTGCCAGTAGTATCTTCCCTCTGGGGCGTTGGACTGAAGCTTTCTTT. The chain links TRBV19 to TRBJ1-1; the D gene is possibly TRBD1 (5 bases). CDR1 and CDR2 (germline): LNHDA, SQIVND (reference sequence). CDR3 length: 16 residues. V lost 3 bases and J 5 bases, leaving 19 bases between the germline ends.

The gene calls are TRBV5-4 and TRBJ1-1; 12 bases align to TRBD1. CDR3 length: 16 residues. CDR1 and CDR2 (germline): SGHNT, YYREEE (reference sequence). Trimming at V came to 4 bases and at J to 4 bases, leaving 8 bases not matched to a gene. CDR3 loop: CASSPWDRGRFTEAFF. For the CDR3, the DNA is TGTGCCAGCAGCCCATGGGACAGGGGGCGTTTCACTGAAGCTTTCTTT.

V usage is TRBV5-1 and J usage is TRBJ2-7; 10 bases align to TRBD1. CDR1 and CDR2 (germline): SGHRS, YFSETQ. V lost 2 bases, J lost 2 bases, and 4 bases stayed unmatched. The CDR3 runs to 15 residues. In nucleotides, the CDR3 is TGCGCCAGCAGCTTACAAGGACAGGGGGCCTACGAGCAGTACTTC. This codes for CASSLQGQGAYEQYF.

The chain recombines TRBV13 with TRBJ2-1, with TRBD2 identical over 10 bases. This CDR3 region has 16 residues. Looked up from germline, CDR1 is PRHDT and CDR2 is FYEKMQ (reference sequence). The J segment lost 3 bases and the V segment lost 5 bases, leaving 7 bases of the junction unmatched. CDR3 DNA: TGTGCCAGCAGCCATTGGACTAGCGGACTCTACAATGAGCAGTTCTTC. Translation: CASSHWTSGLYNEQFF.

This CDR3 reads CASSSGDRSYSYNSPLHF. CDR3 nucleotide sequence: TGTGCCAGCAGCTCGGGGGACAGGTCATACTCCTATAATTCACCCCTCCACTTT. This chain joins TRBV7-9 and TRBJ1-6, with 8 bases matching TRBD1. Germline V CDR1 and CDR2: SEHNR, FQNEAQ (reference sequence). The CDR3 spans 18 residues. V shed 4 bases and J 0 bases; nucleotides not matched to a gene: 8.

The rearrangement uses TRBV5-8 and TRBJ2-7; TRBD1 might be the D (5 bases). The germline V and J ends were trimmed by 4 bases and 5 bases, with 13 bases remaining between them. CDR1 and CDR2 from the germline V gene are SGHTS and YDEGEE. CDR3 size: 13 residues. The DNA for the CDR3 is TGTGCCAGCAGCCCCAGGGTATCCCACGAGCAGTACTTC. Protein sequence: CASSPRVSHEQYF.

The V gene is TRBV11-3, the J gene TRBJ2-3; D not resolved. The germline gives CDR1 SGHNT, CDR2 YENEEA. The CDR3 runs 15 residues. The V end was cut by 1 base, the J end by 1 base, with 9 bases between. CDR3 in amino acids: CASSLGLSGTDTQYF. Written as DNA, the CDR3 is TGTGCCAGCAGCTTAGGACTGTCGGGCACAGATACGCAGTATTTT.

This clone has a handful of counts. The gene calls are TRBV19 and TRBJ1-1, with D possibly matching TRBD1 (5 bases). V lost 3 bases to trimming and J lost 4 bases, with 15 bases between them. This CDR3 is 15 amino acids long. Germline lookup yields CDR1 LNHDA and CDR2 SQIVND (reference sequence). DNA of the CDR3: TGTGCCAGTAGTATCCTTAGGGCTGGGGGCACTGAAGCTTTCTTT. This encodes CASSILRAGGTEAFF.

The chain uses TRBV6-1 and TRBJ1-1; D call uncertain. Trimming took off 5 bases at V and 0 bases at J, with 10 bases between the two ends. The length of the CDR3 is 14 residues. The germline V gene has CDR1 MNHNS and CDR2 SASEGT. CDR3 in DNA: TGTGCCAGCAGTCTTCACAGCGTGAACACTGAAGCTTTCTTT. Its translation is CASSLHSVNTEAFF.

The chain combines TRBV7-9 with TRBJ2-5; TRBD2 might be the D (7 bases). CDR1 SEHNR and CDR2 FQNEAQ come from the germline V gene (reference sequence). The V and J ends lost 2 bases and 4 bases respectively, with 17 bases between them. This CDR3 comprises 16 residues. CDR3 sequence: CASSLTAGAGSETQYF. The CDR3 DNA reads TGTGCCAGCAGCTTAACGGCGGGGGCTGGGTCAGAGACCCAGTACTTC.

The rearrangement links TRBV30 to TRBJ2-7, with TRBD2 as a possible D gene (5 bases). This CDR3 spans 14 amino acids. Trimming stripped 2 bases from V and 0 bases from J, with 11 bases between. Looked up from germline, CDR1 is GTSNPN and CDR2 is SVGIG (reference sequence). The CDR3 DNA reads TGTGCCTGGAGTTTCTACACTAGCTCCTACGAGCAGTACTTC. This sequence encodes CAWSFYTSSYEQYF.

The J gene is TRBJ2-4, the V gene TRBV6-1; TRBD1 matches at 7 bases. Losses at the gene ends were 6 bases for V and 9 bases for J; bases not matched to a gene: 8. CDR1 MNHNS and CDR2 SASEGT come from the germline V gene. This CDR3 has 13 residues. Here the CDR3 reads CASSKDRSGIQYF. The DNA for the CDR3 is TGTGCCAGCAGCAAGGACAGGTCCGGCATTCAGTACTTC.

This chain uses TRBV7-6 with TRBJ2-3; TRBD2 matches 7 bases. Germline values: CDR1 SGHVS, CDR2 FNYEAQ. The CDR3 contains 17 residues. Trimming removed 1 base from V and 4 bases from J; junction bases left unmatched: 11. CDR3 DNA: TGTGCCAGCAGCTTAGTAAGCGAGCGGGAATTACCAGATACGCAGTATTTT. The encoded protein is CASSLVSERELPDTQYF.

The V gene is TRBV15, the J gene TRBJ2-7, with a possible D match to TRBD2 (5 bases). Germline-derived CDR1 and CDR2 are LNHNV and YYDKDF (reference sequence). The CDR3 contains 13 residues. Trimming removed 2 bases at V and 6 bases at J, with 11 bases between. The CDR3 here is CATSRPDSSEQYF. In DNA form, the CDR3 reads TGTGCCACCAGCAGACCGGACTCTTCCGAGCAGTACTTC.